The T cell receptor beta chain under discussion was sequenced for a study of T cell responses to AZD1222 COVID-19 vaccine. This CDR3 is built from 17 residues. V shed 8 bases and J 4 bases; nucleotides not matched to a gene: 14. The germline CDR1 and CDR2 sequences are SGHRS and YFSETQ. Clones were sequenced by immunoSEQ multiplex PCR, and TCRdb holds only the in-frame ones, with some missing. The sample shows approximately 130,000 clones, about 88% of them seen only once. This clone appeared a single time. The TCR comes from an adult in good health. V usage is TRBV5-1 and J usage is TRBJ2-3, with 12 bases that match TRBD1. The sample here was peripheral blood, taken on day 0 of AZD1222 vaccination. In DNA form, the CDR3 reads TGCGCCAGTCATTCCGGGACAGGGGGCGCGTTTGCAGATACGCAGTATTTT. This gives the protein CASHSGTGGAFADTQYF.